The 18 T cell receptor beta chains in this list originate from one sample, sequenced in a study of blood T cell repertoires in COVID-19. Method: immunoSEQ multiplex PCR; TCRdb's copy keeps in-frame clones and lacks some. In the table there are tens of thousands of clones, roughly three quarters of which are singletons. Input material: peripheral blood. These receptors were obtained from a human donor in a cohort sampled during active COVID-19.

The J gene is TRBJ2-1, the V gene TRBV4-1, with 10 bases that match TRBD2. V lost 0 bases, J lost 4 bases, and 9 bases stayed unmatched. Looked up from germline, CDR1 is MGHRA and CDR2 is YSYEKL. This CDR3 is 18 amino acids long. Here the CDR3 reads CASSQDLASGGHYNEQFF. The CDR3 coding sequence is TGCGCCAGCAGCCAAGATCTGGCTAGCGGGGGACATTACAATGAGCAGTTCTTC.

The genes are TRBV5-1 and TRBJ2-6; 8 nucleotides match TRBD1. CDR3 length: 16 amino acids. V lost 4 bases, J lost 2 bases, and 5 bases stayed unmatched. CDR1 SGHRS and CDR2 YFSETQ come from the germline V gene. CDR3 protein: CASSTGGSPGANVLTF. The CDR3 bases are TGCGCCAGCAGCACAGGGGGTTCCCCTGGGGCCAACGTCCTGACTTTC.

The DNA for the CDR3 is TGTGCCAGCAGCTTAGAGGGTAGCGGAAGGGTCTACAATGAGCAGTTCTTC. This translates into CASSLEGSGRVYNEQFF. This sequence joins TRBV11-2 and TRBJ2-1; a possible D gene is TRBD2 (6 bases). V shed 0 bases and J shed 3 bases, with 15 bases lying between them. The CDR3 totals 17 residues. Looked up from germline, CDR1 is SGHAT and CDR2 is FQNNGV.

The chain couples TRBV7-9 to TRBJ2-7; 7 positions match TRBD2. From germline, CDR1 is SEHNR and CDR2 FQNEAQ (reference sequence). Trimming removed 0 bases from V and 5 bases from J; junction bases left unmatched: 7. The CDR3 consists of 15 residues. The CDR3 DNA reads TGTGCCAGCAGCTTAGCGTGGCCGGGAGGTAACGAGCAGTACTTC. Translation gives CASSLAWPGGNEQYF.

V and J are TRBV7-8 and TRBJ2-1; tentative D call: TRBD2 (5 bases). This CDR3 comprises 17 residues. Between the trimmed V and J ends, which lost 5 bases and 4 bases, there was a span of 21 bases. In germline, CDR1 is SGHVS, CDR2 FQNEAQ. The DNA for the CDR3 is TGTGCCAGCAGCCCTACCGTAGGTCGCGGGCTGTACAATGAGCAGTTCTTC. Translating it yields CASSPTVGRGLYNEQFF.

This clone was picked up many times. The chain employs TRBV7-2 and TRBJ1-2; possibly TRBD1 for D (5 bases). The CDR3 length is 16 residues. In germline, CDR1 is SGHTA, CDR2 FQGNSA. The V gene lost 6 bases and the J gene lost 4 bases, with 21 bases spanning the gap. The CDR3 sequence: CASSSQTGGGVYGYTF. DNA of the CDR3: TGTGCCAGCAGTTCGCAGACCGGTGGAGGGGTCTATGGCTACACCTTC.

The genes are TRBV14 and TRBJ2-2; perhaps TRBD2 as D (5 bases). The CDR3 has 14 residues. V dropped 2 bases and J dropped 6 bases, with 10 bases sitting between them. Germline CDR1 SGHDN, CDR2 FVKESK. CDR3 amino acids: CASSQLPGAGELFF. The DNA of the CDR3 is TGTGCCAGCAGCCAACTCCCCGGGGCCGGGGAGCTGTTTTTT.

This rearrangement joins TRBV10-3 to TRBJ1-1; 9 bases are shared with TRBD1. Germline CDR1 and CDR2: ENHRY and SYGVKD. The CDR3 sequence is 15 residues long. Trimming cost V 6 bases and J 0 bases; bases outside gene matches: 5. The CDR3 DNA follows: TGTGCCATCAGGGTGGACAGGGGTATGAACACTGAAGCTTTCTTT. Translating it yields CAIRVDRGMNTEAFF.

The CDR3 here is CAISGRQGRSYNEQFF. CDR3 DNA: TGTGCCATCAGTGGGAGACAGGGGCGCTCCTACAATGAGCAGTTCTTC. The genes are TRBV10-3 and TRBJ2-1, with 8 bases aligning to TRBD1. Trimming at V came to 4 bases and at J to 0 bases, leaving 5 bases not matched to a gene. Germline loops: CDR1 ENHRY, CDR2 SYGVKD. The CDR3 length is 16 residues.

The chain uses TRBV6-1 and TRBJ2-4, with 8 positions matching TRBD2. From germline, CDR1 is MNHNS and CDR2 SASEGT. J was trimmed by 0 bases and V by 3 bases; bases with no gene match: 16. The CDR3 length is 20 residues. The CDR3 here is CASSDQLAGRPSLAKNIQYF. CDR3 DNA sequence: TGTGCCAGCAGTGACCAATTAGCGGGGAGACCCAGTTTAGCCAAAAACATTCAGTACTTC.

This rearrangement joins TRBV7-6 to TRBJ2-1, with 7 bases fitting TRBD2. This CDR3 region has 16 residues. The germline gives CDR1 SGHVS, CDR2 FNYEAQ. The V gene end was trimmed by 1 base and the J gene end by 0 bases; junction bases not matched to a gene: 3. CDR3 nucleotide sequence: TGTGCCAGCAGCTTAGGCGTAGCGGGCTCCTACAATGAGCAGTTCTTC. Translation gives CASSLGVAGSYNEQFF.

The chain employs TRBV5-6 and TRBJ2-6; TRBD1 aligns across 7 bases. V trimming: 2 bases; J trimming: 2 bases; junction bases outside the gene matches: 10. CDR1 SGHDT and CDR2 YYEEEE come from the germline V gene. The CDR3 length is 18 residues. The DNA of the CDR3 is TGTGCCAGCAGCTTACGCCGACAGGGATCCACTGGGGCCAACGTCCTGACTTTC. Translating it yields CASSLRRQGSTGANVLTF.

The chain links TRBV2 to TRBJ2-1; the D gene is possibly TRBD2 (6 bases). Germline CDR1 reads SNHLY; CDR2 reads FYNNEI. The CDR3 length is 15 residues. The V end was cut by 1 base, the J end by 8 bases, with 15 bases between. The CDR3 is CASSEGLGGRDEQFF. CDR3 bases: TGTGCCAGCAGTGAAGGGCTGGGGGGACGCGATGAGCAGTTCTTC.

The CDR3 loop is CASRVGVHYEQYF. CDR3 nucleotide sequence: TGTGCCAGCAGGGTCGGGGTTCACTACGAGCAGTACTTC. The chain combines TRBV6-5 with TRBJ2-7, with D possibly matching TRBD2 (5 bases). This CDR3 contains 13 residues. The V end lost 6 bases, the J end lost 3 bases, and 12 bases lay between the germline ends. Germline V gene data show CDR1 as MNHEY and CDR2 as SVGAGI.

This rearrangement joins TRBV5-1 to TRBJ2-5, with unresolved D. The CDR3 is 16 amino acids. The germline V gene encodes CDR1 SGHRS and CDR2 YFSETQ. Trimming took 2 bases from V and 1 from J, leaving 15 bases between them. The CDR3 is CASSFIPQSLQETQYF. The CDR3, as DNA: TGCGCCAGCAGCTTTATCCCTCAGTCTCTCCAAGAGACCCAGTACTTC.

In this sample, this clone turned up a few times. The genes are TRBV27 and TRBJ2-7; no firm D call. The CDR3 runs 13 residues. Per germline, CDR1 MNHEY and CDR2 SMNVEV (reference sequence). V gave up 10 bases and J gave up 5 bases, with 18 bases separating them. The CDR3 nucleotides read TGTGCCACCGCACAAATTGGGCTCGACGAGCAGTACTTC. Translation: CATAQIGLDEQYF.

V usage is TRBV19 and J usage is TRBJ2-7, with TRBD2 identical over 8 bases. J gave up 1 base and V 5 bases, and 13 bases lay outside the gene matches. Looked up from germline, CDR1 is LNHDA and CDR2 is SQIVND (reference sequence). The CDR3 is 17 residues long. The CDR3 protein is CASSAGWGLGQSYEQYF. CDR3 nucleotides: TGTGCCAGTAGTGCGGGGTGGGGACTAGGGCAGTCCTACGAGCAGTACTTC.

This clone was recorded once. The chain joins TRBV19 to TRBJ1-2, with 7 nucleotides matching TRBD1. V shed 7 bases and J 8 bases; nucleotides not matched to a gene: 13. The CDR3 covers 14 residues. In germline, CDR1 is LNHDA, CDR2 SQIVND (reference sequence). DNA of the CDR3: TGTGCCAGTACCCGACCCGGACAGGAAGGCGGCTACACCTTC. This encodes CASTRPGQEGGYTF.